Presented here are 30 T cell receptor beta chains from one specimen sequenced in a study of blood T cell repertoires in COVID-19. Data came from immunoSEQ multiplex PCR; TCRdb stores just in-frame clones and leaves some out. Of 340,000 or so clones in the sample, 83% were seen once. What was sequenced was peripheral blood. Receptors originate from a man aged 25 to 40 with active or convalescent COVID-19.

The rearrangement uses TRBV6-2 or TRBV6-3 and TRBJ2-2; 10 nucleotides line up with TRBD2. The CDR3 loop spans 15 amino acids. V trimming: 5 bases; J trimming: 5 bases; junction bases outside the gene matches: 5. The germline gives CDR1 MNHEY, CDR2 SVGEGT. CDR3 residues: CASSILAGMTGELFF. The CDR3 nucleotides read TGTGCCAGCAGTATACTAGCGGGAATGACCGGGGAGCTGTTTTTT.

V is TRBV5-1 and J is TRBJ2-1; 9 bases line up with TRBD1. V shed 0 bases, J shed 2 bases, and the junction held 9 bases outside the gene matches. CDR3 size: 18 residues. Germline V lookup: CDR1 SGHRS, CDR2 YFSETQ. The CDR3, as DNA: TGCGCCAGCAGCTTGGGGGACAGGGATTCGATTACCTACAATGAGCAGTTCTTC. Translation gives CASSLGDRDSITYNEQFF.

The CDR3 loop is CASSQEHRGNSPLHF. CDR3 bases: TGCGCCAGCAGCCAAGAACACAGAGGGAATTCACCCCTCCACTTT. V and J are TRBV4-3 and TRBJ1-6; no clear D. This CDR3 contains 15 residues. Trimming took off 0 bases at V and 7 bases at J, with 10 bases between the two ends. Germline CDR1 LGHNA, CDR2 YSLEER.

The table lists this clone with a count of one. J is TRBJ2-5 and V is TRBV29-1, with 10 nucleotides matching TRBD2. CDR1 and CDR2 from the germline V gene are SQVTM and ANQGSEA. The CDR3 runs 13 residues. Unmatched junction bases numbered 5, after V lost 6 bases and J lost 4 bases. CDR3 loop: CSVAASGGETQYF. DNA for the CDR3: TGCAGCGTGGCGGCTAGCGGGGGAGAGACCCAGTACTTC. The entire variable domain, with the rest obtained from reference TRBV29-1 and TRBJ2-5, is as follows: SAVISQKPSRDICQRGTSLTIQCQVDSQVTMMFWYRQQPGQSLTLIATANQGSEATYESGFVIDKFPISRPNLTFSTLTVSNMSPEDSSIYLCSVAASGGETQYFGPGTRLLVL.

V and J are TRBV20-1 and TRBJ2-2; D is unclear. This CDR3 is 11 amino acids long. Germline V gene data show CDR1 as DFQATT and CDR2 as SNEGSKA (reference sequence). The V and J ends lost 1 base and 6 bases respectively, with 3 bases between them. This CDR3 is CSARGAGELFF. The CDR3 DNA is TGCAGTGCTAGAGGCGCCGGGGAGCTGTTTTTT.

CDR3 DNA sequence: TGTGCCAGCAGTTTTCGGGAAAACTATGGCTACACCTTC. This translates into CASSFRENYGYTF. This chain connects TRBV6-2 or TRBV6-3 to TRBJ1-2, with no clear D. The CDR3 has 13 amino acids. Trimming removed 4 bases at V and 2 bases at J, with 8 bases between. Per the germline V gene, CDR1 is MNHEY and CDR2 is SVGEGT.

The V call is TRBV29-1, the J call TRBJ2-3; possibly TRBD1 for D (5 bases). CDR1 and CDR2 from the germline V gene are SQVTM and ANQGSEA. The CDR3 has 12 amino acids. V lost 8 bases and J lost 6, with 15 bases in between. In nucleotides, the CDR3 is TGCAGCATGAGCCAGCCAGGGGATACGCAGTATTTT. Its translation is CSMSQPGDTQYF.

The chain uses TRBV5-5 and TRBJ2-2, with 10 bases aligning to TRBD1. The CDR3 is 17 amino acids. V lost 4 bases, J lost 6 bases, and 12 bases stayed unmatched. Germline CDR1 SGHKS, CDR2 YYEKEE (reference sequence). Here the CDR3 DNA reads TGTGCCAGCAGCAGGGGCGGAAGCGGGACAGGGGCCGGGGAGCTGTTTTTT. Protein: CASSRGGSGTGAGELFF.

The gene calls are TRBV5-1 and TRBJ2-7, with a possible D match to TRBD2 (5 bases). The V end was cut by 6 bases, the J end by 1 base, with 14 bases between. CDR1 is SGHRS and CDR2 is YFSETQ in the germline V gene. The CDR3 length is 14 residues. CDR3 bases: TGCGCCAGCAAACTAACCGGGAATTCCTACGAGCAGTACTTC. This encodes CASKLTGNSYEQYF.

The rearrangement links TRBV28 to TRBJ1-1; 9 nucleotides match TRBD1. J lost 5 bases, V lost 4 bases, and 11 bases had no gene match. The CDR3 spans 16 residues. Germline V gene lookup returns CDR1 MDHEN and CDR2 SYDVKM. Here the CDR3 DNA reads TGTGCCAGCAGTTCTGTCCCGGGACAGGGTTTTACTGAAGCTTTCTTT. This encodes CASSSVPGQGFTEAFF.

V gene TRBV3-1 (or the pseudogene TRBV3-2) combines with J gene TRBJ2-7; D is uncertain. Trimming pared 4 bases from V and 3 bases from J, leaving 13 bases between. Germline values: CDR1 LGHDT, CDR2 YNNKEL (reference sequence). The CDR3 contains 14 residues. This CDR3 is CASSPYGPSYEQYF. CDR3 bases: TGTGCCAGCAGCCCGTATGGCCCTAGCTACGAGCAGTACTTC.

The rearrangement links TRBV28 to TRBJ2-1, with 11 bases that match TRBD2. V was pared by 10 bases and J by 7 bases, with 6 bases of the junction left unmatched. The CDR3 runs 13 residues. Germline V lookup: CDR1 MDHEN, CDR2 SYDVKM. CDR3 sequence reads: CATLAGGQNEQFF. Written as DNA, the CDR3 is TGTGCCACCCTAGCGGGAGGTCAAAATGAGCAGTTCTTC.

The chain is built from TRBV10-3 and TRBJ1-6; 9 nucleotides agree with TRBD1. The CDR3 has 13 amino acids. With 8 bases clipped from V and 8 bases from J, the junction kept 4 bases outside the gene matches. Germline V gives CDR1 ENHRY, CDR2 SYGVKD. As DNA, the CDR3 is TGTGCCATCGCGACAGGGGGGGATTCACCCCTCCACTTT. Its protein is CAIATGGDSPLHF.

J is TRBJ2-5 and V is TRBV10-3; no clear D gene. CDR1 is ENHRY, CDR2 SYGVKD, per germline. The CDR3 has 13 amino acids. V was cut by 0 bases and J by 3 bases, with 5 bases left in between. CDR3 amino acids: CAISESTEETQYF. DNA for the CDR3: TGTGCCATCAGTGAGTCAACGGAAGAGACCCAGTACTTC.

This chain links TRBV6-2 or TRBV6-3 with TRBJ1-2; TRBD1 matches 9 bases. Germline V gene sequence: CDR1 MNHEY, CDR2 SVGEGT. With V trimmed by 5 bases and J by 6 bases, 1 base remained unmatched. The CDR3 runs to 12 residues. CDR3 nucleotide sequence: TGTGCCAGCAGTCGGACAGGGGATGGCTACACCTTC. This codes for CASSRTGDGYTF.

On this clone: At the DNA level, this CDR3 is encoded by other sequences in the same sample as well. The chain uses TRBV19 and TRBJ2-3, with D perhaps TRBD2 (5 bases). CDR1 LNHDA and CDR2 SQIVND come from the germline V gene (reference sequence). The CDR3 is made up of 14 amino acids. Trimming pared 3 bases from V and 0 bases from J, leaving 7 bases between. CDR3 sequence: CASSISGSTDTQYF. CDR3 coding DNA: TGTGCCAGTAGTATCAGCGGTAGCACAGATACGCAGTATTTT.

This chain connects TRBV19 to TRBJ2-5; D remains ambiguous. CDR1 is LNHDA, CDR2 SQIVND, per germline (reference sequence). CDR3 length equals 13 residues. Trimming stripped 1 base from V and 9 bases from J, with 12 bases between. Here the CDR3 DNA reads TGTGCCAGTAGTATAGGTCCTCCTAGTGCCCAGTACTTC. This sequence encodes CASSIGPPSAQYF.

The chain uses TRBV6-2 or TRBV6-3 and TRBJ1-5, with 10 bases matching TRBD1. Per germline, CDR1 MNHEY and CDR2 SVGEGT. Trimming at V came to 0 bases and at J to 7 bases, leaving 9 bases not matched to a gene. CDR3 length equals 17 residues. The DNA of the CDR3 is TGTGCCAGCAGTTACTCTTCGGGACAGGGGTATGGACAGCCCCAGCATTTT. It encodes CASSYSSGQGYGQPQHF.

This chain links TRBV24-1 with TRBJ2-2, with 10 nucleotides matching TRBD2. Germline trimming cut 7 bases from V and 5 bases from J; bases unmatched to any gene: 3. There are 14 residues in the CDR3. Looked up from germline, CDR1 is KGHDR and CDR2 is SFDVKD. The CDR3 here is CATRASGGTGELFF. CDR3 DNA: TGTGCCACCAGGGCTAGCGGGGGAACCGGGGAGCTGTTTTTT.

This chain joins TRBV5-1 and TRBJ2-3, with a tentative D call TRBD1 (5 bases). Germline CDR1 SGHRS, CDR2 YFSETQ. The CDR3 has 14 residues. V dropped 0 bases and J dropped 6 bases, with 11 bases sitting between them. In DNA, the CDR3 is TGCGCCAGCAGCTTGGAAAGGGGTCGGGATACGCAGTATTTT. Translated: CASSLERGRDTQYF.

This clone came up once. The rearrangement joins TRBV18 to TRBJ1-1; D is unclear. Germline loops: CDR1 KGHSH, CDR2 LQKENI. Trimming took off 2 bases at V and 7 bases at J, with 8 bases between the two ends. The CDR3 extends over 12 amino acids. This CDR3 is CASSPRAGEAFF. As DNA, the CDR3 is TGTGCCAGCTCACCAAGGGCGGGTGAAGCTTTCTTT.

CDR3 DNA: TGTGCCTGGAGTGCGGGGGGGGTCGAGCAGTACTTC. Translating gives CAWSAGGVEQYF. The chain has TRBV30 and TRBJ2-7; 8 bases match TRBD2. CDR3 length equals 12 residues. With 1 base clipped from V and 6 bases from J, the junction kept 2 bases outside the gene matches. Germline lookup yields CDR1 GTSNPN and CDR2 SVGIG (reference sequence).

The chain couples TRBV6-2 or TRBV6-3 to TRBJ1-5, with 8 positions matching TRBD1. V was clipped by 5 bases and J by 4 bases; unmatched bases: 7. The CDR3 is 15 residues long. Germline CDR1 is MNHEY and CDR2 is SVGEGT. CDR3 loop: CASSRTGRMNQPQHF. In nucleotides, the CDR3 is TGTGCCAGCAGTCGGACAGGGAGGATGAATCAGCCCCAGCATTTT.

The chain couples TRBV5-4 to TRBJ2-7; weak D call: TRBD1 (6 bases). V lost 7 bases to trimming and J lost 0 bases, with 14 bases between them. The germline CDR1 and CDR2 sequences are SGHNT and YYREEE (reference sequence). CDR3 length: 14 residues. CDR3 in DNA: TGTGCCAGCTCACAGGGCCCCCCCTCCTACGAGCAGTACTTC. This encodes CASSQGPPSYEQYF.

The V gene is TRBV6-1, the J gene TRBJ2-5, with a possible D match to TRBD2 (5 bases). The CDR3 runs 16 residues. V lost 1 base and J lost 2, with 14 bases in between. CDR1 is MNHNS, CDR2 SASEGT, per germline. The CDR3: CASSEEISGLQETQYF. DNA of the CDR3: TGTGCCAGCAGTGAAGAGATCAGCGGCCTTCAAGAGACCCAGTACTTC.

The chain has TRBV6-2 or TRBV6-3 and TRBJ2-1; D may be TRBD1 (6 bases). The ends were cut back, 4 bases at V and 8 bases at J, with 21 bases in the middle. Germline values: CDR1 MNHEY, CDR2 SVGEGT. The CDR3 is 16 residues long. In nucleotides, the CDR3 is TGTGCCAGCAGTTCCCAGGGGCTAAGCAGGGTCGATGAGCAGTTCTTC. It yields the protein CASSSQGLSRVDEQFF.

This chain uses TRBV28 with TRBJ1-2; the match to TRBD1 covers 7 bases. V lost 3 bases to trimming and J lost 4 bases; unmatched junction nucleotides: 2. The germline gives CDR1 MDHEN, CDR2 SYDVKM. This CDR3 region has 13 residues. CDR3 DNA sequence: TGTGCCAGCAGTTTCGGGACAGTCTATGGCTACACCTTC. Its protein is CASSFGTVYGYTF.

The CDR3 here is CASSLTGTVIGGTQYF. For the CDR3, the DNA is TGTGCCAGCAGCTTAACCGGGACAGTAATAGGAGGGACCCAGTACTTC. The V gene is TRBV11-2, the J gene TRBJ2-5, with 7 positions matching TRBD1. This CDR3 comprises 16 residues. Germline V lookup: CDR1 SGHAT, CDR2 FQNNGV. The V and J ends lost 2 bases and 7 bases, in that order; junction bases with no gene match: 13.

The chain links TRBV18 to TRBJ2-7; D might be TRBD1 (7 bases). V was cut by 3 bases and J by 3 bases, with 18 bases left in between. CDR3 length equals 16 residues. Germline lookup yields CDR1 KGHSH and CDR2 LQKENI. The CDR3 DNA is TGTGCCAGCTCACCTAAGGAGGGGGCCGTAGTCTACGAGCAGTACTTC. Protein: CASSPKEGAVVYEQYF.

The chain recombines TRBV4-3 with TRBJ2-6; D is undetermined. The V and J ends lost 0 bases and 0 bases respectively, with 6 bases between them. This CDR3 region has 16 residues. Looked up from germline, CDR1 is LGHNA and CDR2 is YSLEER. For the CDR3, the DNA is TGCGCCAGCAGCCAAGATGCTAGCTCTGGGGCCAACGTCCTGACTTTC. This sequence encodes CASSQDASSGANVLTF.